This entry concerns a single TCR beta chain. Its antigen is as yet unknown. Primers: 60 Vbeta forward and 13 Jbeta reverse. Sequencing used immunoSEQ multiplex PCR; TCRdb keeps in-frame clones, though not all of them. The sample shows under 200,000 clones, roughly 80% of them seen only once. Trimming took 4 bases from V and 6 from J; bases not matched to a gene: 2. This CDR3 has 12 amino acids. Germline CDR1 and CDR2: GTSNPN and SVGIG (reference sequence). This record comes from a study of cytomegalovirus exposure and HLA in healthy donors. Background on the study: Researchers previously reported finding roughly 120 million unique TCR beta sequences from approximately 200 million T cells.

Overall study findings and caveats: The study carried out a later analysis of TCR beta sequences. It associated approximately 17,000 of them with specific HLA alleles at a false discovery rate of 0.05.

This chain uses TRBV30 with TRBJ2-7; TRBD1 aligns across 11 bases. Input material: PBMCs. The source is a young man in good health and CMV-seronegative. CDR3 in DNA: TGTGCCTGGATGGACAGGGGGCGCGAGCAGTACTTC. It translates to CAWMDRGREQYF.